This T cell receptor (beta chain) was documented in a study of response to subunit inactivated influenza vaccine. General study findings and limits: Authors suggested that a seasonal influenza vaccination recruits few new T cells each time.

From the RT-PCR reads, TCRdb called clonotypes with MiXCR, one entry per CDR3 protein. The sample carries 450,000 to 550,000 distinct CDR3 sequences, around 25% recorded once. V was shortened by 0 bases and J by 4 bases, with 13 bases between the two germline ends. The germline gives CDR1 LGHNA, CDR2 YNFKEQ. The CDR3 loop spans 17 amino acids. About this clonotype: Its antigen is not known.

Sample: CD4+ T cells sorted from PBMCs, taken more than 4 days after vaccination. The chain carries TRBV4-2 and TRBJ1-6, with D possibly matching TRBD1 (6 bases). The sequence was obtained from a man aged 50 to 60 who received an inactivated influenza vaccine. The CDR3 DNA follows: TGTGCCAGCAGCCAAGAGGGAGGACAGCTTTATAATTCACCCCTCCACTTT. Protein product: CASSQEGGQLYNSPLHF.